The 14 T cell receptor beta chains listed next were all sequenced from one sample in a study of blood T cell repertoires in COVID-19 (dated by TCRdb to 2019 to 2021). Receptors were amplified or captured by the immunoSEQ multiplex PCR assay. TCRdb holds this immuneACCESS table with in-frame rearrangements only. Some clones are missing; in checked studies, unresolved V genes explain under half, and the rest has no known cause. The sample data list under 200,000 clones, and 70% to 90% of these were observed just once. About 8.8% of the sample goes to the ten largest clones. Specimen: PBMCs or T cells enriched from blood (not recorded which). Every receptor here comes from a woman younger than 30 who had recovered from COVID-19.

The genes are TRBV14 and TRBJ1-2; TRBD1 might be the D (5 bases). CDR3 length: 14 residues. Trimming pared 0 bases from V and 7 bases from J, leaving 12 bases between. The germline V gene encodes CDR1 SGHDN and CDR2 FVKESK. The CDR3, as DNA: TGTGCCAGCAGCCAAGATCTGGCAGGGTTTGGCTACACCTTC. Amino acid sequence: CASSQDLAGFGYTF.

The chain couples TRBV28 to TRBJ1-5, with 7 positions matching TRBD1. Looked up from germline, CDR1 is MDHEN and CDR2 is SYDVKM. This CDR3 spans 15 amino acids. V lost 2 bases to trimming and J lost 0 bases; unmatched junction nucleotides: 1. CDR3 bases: TGTGCCAGCAGTTTAGGACAGGCTAGCAATCAGCCCCAGCATTTT. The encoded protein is CASSLGQASNQPQHF.

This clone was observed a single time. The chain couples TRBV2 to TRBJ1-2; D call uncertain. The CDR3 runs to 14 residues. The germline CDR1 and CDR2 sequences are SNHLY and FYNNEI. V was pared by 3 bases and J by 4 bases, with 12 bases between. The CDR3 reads CASSEESQFYGYTF. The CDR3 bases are TGTGCCAGCAGTGAGGAGTCCCAGTTCTATGGCTACACCTTC. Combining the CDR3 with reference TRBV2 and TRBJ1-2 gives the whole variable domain EPEVTQTPSHQVTQMGQEVILRCVPISNHLYFYWYRQILGQKVEFLVSFYNNEISEKSEIFDDQFSVERPDGSNFTLKIRSTKLEDSAMYFCASSEESQFYGYTFGSGTRLTVV.

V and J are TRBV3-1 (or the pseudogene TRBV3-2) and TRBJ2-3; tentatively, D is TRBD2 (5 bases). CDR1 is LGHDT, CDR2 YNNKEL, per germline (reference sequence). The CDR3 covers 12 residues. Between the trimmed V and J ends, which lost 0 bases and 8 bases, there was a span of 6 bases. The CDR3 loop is CASSQDRGTQYF. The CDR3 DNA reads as TGTGCCAGCAGCCAAGATCGGGGTACGCAGTATTTT.

CDR3: CASSELGPYNEQFF. DNA for the CDR3: TGTGCCAGCAGTGAACTGGGCCCCTACAATGAGCAGTTCTTC. The chain links TRBV2 to TRBJ2-1, with D unclear. The CDR3 is 14 amino acids. Germline V gives CDR1 SNHLY, CDR2 FYNNEI. V lost 2 bases and J 2 bases, leaving 7 bases between the germline ends.

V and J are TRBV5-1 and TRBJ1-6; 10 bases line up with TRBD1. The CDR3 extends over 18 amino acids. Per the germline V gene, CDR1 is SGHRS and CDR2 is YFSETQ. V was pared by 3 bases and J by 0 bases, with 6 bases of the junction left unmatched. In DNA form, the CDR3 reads TGCGCCAGCAGCTCACGGACAGGGGGGAGCTCCTATAATTCACCCCTCCACTTT. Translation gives CASSSRTGGSSYNSPLHF.

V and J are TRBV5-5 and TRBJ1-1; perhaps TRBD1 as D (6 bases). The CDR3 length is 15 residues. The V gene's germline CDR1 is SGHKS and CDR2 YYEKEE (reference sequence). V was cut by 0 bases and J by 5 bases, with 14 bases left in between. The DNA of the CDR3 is TGTGCCAGCAGCTTGGCCTCCTGGACAGCGACTGAAGCTTTCTTT. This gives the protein CASSLASWTATEAFF. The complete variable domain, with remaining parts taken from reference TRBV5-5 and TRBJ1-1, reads DAGVTQSPTHLIKTRGQQVTLRCSPISGHKSVSWYQQVLGQGPQFIFQYYEKEERGRGNFPDRFSARQFPNYSSELNVNALLLGDSALYLCASSLASWTATEAFFGQGTRLTVV.

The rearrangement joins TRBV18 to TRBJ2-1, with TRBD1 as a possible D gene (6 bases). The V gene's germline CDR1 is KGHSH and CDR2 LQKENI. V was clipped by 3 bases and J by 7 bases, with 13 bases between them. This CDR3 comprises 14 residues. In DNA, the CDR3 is TGTGCCAGCTCACCGAACGAGAGGGGGAATGAGCAGTTCTTC. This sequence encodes CASSPNERGNEQFF.

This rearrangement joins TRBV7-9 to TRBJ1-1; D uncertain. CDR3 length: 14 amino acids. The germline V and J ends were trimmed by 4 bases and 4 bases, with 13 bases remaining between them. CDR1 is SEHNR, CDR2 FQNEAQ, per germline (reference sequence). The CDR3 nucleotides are TGTGCCAGCAGCTCGACCCCTCGGAGCACTGAAGCTTTCTTT. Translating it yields CASSSTPRSTEAFF.

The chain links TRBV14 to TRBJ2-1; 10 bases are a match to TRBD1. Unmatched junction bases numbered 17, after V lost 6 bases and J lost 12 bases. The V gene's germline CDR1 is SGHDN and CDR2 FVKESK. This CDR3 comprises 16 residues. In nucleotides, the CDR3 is TGTGCCAGCAGACAACAAGGACAGGGGGTGCCCCAGGGGCAGTTCTTC. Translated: CASRQQGQGVPQGQFF.

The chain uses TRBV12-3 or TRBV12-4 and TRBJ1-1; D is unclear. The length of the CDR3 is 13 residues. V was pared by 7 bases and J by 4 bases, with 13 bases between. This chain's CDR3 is CASTLAGSTEAFF. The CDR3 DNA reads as TGTGCCAGCACTTTGGCCGGGAGCACTGAAGCTTTCTTT.

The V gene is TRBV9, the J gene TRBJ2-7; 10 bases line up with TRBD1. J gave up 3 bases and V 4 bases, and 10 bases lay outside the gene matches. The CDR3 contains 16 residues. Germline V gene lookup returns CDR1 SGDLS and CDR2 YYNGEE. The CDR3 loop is CASSSRPDRGYYEQYF. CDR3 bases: TGTGCCAGCAGCTCTCGACCGGACAGGGGGTACTACGAGCAGTACTTC. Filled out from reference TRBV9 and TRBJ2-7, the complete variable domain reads DSGVTQTPKHLITATGQRVTLRCSPRSGDLSVYWYQQSLDQGLQFLIQYYNGEERAKGNILERFSAQQFPDLHSELNLSSLELGDSALYFCASSSRPDRGYYEQYFGPGTRLTVT.

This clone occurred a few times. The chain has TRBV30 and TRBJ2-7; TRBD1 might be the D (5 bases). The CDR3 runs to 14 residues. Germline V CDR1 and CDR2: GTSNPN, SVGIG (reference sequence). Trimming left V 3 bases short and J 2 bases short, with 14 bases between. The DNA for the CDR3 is TGTGCCTGGAGCTGGGGCAGTACGCCCTACGAGCAGTACTTC. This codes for CAWSWGSTPYEQYF.

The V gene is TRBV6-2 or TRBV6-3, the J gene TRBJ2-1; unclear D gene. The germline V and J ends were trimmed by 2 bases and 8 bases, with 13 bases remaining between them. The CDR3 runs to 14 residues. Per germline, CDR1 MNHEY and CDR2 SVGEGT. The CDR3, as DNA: TGTGCCAGCAGTTACATCTTCGAGTCCGATGAGCAGTTCTTC. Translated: CASSYIFESDEQFF.